This note documents a single T cell receptor beta chain sequence. Its antigen is still unknown. In TCRdb, the RT-PCR reads were re-called with MiXCR into one record per CDR3 protein. The table records approximately 730,000 distinct CDR3 sequences, about 15% of them present only once. This record belongs to a study of response to subunit inactivated influenza vaccine. Study-wide results and caveats: The authors proposed limited new T cell recruitment per seasonal influenza vaccination.

V was clipped by 7 bases and J by 8 bases, with 20 bases between them. Germline V gene lookup returns CDR1 SNHLY and CDR2 FYNNEI. CDR3 size: 14 residues. The source is a man aged 45-65 years who received an inactivated influenza vaccine. J is TRBJ1-2 and V is TRBV2; the D is unclear. Sequenced here: PBMCs from blood, sampled less than 15 days before vaccination. The DNA for the CDR3 is TGTGCCAGCACCTCAATGGGTCATCCTCGGGGCTACACCTTC. This sequence encodes CASTSMGHPRGYTF. Full variable domain (rest looked up from reference TRBV2 and TRBJ1-2): EPEVTQTPSHQVTQMGQEVILRCVPISNHLYFYWYRQILGQKVEFLVSFYNNEISEKSEIFDDQFSVERPDGSNFTLKIRSTKLEDSAMYFCASTSMGHPRGYTFGSGTRLTVV.